This entry lists 15 T cell receptor beta chains sequenced from one sample in a study of blood T cell repertoires in COVID-19. TCRdb's table, derived via immunoSEQ multiplex PCR, lists solely in-frame clones and lacks some. The top ten hold around 3.7% of the sample, which has about 86,000 clones, over 80% seen once. The sample consisted of peripheral blood. These TCRs come from a man aged 50-60 years with acute or convalescent COVID-19.

The rearrangement links TRBV30 to TRBJ1-1, with D perhaps matching TRBD1 (6 bases). V was pared by 3 bases and J by 11 bases, with 13 bases between. Germline CDR1 GTSNPN, CDR2 SVGIG (reference sequence). This CDR3 contains 11 residues. CDR3 in amino acids: CAWSRGRDAFF. In nucleotides, the CDR3 is TGTGCCTGGAGCAGGGGCAGGGACGCTTTCTTT.

The chain couples TRBV27 to TRBJ1-2, with TRBD1 as a possible D gene (6 bases). This CDR3 is built from 15 residues. V lost 6 bases and J 4 bases, leaving 18 bases between the germline ends. The V gene's germline CDR1 is MNHEY and CDR2 SMNVEV (reference sequence). The CDR3 sequence: CASRKQGPLGYGYTF. CDR3 nucleotide sequence: TGTGCCAGCAGGAAACAGGGTCCCCTCGGCTATGGCTACACCTTC.

The chain is built from TRBV5-5 and TRBJ1-5, with 7 bases that match TRBD1. Germline V lookup: CDR1 SGHKS, CDR2 YYEKEE (reference sequence). J gave up 6 bases and V 4 bases, and 4 bases lay outside the gene matches. The CDR3 is 13 amino acids. The CDR3 here is CASSKGAGQPQHF. The CDR3 region has the DNA TGTGCCAGCAGCAAGGGGGCCGGTCAGCCCCAGCATTTT.

The rearrangement links TRBV18 to TRBJ1-4; 7 bases align to TRBD1. The CDR3 consists of 14 residues. With V trimmed by 5 bases and J by 8 bases, 8 bases remained unmatched. Germline V gene lookup returns CDR1 KGHSH and CDR2 LQKENI. DNA of the CDR3: TGTGCCAGCTCAGAAACAGGGGTCGGAGAAAAACTGTTTTTT. It is translated as CASSETGVGEKLFF.

The J gene is TRBJ1-4, the V gene TRBV19; D may be TRBD1 (5 bases). Germline V gene lookup returns CDR1 LNHDA and CDR2 SQIVND (reference sequence). CDR3 length equals 13 residues. Trimming cost V 9 bases and J 2 bases, with 10 bases left between them. CDR3 residues: CASRGRTNEKLFF. DNA for the CDR3: TGTGCCAGCCGGGGGAGGACTAATGAAAAACTGTTTTTT.

The chain combines TRBV7-2 with TRBJ2-5; TRBD1 is a possible D gene (5 bases). V shed 0 bases and J shed 5 bases, with 13 bases lying between them. Germline lookup yields CDR1 SGHTA and CDR2 FQGNSA. The CDR3 has 15 residues. CDR3: CASSLADLGVETQYF. As DNA, the CDR3 is TGTGCCAGCAGCTTAGCCGATTTAGGGGTGGAGACCCAGTACTTC.

The rearrangement uses TRBV3-1 (or the pseudogene TRBV3-2) and TRBJ1-4, with TRBD1 as a possible D gene (5 bases). CDR3 size: 14 residues. V dropped 3 bases and J dropped 10 bases, with 15 bases sitting between them. CDR1 is LGHDT and CDR2 is YNNKEL in the germline V gene (reference sequence). The CDR3 reads CASSHGSTGGKLFF. The CDR3, as DNA: TGTGCCAGCAGCCATGGATCTACGGGGGGAAAACTGTTTTTT.

The gene calls are TRBV2 and TRBJ1-3, with unresolved D. Germline V gene lookup returns CDR1 SNHLY and CDR2 FYNNEI. This CDR3 is 14 amino acids long. V was cut by 7 bases and J by 2 bases, with 12 bases left in between. The CDR3: CASTLEATGNTIYF. The CDR3 coding sequence is TGTGCCAGCACCCTAGAGGCCACTGGAAACACCATATATTTT.

V is TRBV30 and J is TRBJ1-4; D gene uncertain. Germline-derived CDR1 and CDR2 are GTSNPN and SVGIG (reference sequence). There are 13 residues in the CDR3. The V end was cut by 4 bases, the J end by 4 bases, with 10 bases between. The CDR3 reads CAWIPRDNEKLFF. In DNA form, the CDR3 reads TGTGCCTGGATACCGAGAGATAATGAAAAACTGTTTTTT.

The rearrangement uses TRBV4-3 and TRBJ2-5; 11 bases match TRBD2. Unmatched junction bases numbered 12, after V lost 4 bases and J lost 5 bases. The CDR3 is made up of 17 amino acids. Per the germline V gene, CDR1 is LGHNA and CDR2 is YSLEER. Written as DNA, the CDR3 is TGCGCCAGCAGCCGGGATAAACTAGCGGGAGCCGGGGAGACCCAGTACTTC. It translates to CASSRDKLAGAGETQYF.

The chain recombines TRBV5-1 with TRBJ1-1, with D possibly TRBD1 on 5 matching bases. The ends were cut back, 0 bases at V and 1 base at J, with 13 bases in the middle. Per germline, CDR1 SGHRS and CDR2 YFSETQ. The CDR3 is made up of 16 amino acids. In DNA, the CDR3 is TGCGCCAGCAGCTTGGTCGGGGGGGTCCCGAACACTGAAGCTTTCTTT. The encoded protein is CASSLVGGVPNTEAFF.

The chain uses TRBV27 and TRBJ2-3, with D hard to call. CDR1 is MNHEY and CDR2 is SMNVEV in the germline V gene (reference sequence). Trimming took 1 base from V and 2 from J, leaving 16 bases between them. The CDR3 length is 17 residues. DNA for the CDR3: TGTGCCAGCAGTTTATTACGAACAGATACCTTCACAGATACGCAGTATTTT. It specifies CASSLLRTDTFTDTQYF.

Only one count was recorded for this clone. The V and J genes are TRBV19 and TRBJ1-1, with a tentative D call TRBD1 (5 bases). Between the trimmed V and J ends, which lost 4 bases and 4 bases, there was a span of 13 bases. The CDR3 extends over 14 amino acids. Germline assignment: CDR1 LNHDA and CDR2 SQIVND (reference sequence). The CDR3 DNA reads TGTGCCAGTAGTACCGTCTGGGGGGGCACTGAAGCTTTCTTT. Protein: CASSTVWGGTEAFF.

The chain couples TRBV28 to TRBJ1-5, with D tentatively TRBD1 (6 bases). The CDR3 is 15 amino acids. The V gene's germline CDR1 is MDHEN and CDR2 SYDVKM. V lost 5 bases to trimming and J lost 0 bases, with 11 bases between them. The CDR3 here is CASSDRTDSNQPQHF. The CDR3 nucleotides are TGTGCCAGCAGTGACAGGACAGATAGCAATCAGCCCCAGCATTTT. Filled out from reference TRBV28 and TRBJ1-5, the complete variable domain reads DVKVTQSSRYLVKRTGEKVFLECVQDMDHENMFWYRQDPGLGLRLIYFSYDVKMKEKGDIPEGYSVSREKKERFSLILESASTNQTSMYLCASSDRTDSNQPQHFGDGTRLSIL.

The J gene is TRBJ1-6, the V gene TRBV5-1, with 8 bases identical to TRBD1. V lost 0 bases and J lost 11; bases outside the gene matches: 10. Germline V gene data show CDR1 as SGHRS and CDR2 as YFSETQ. CDR3 size: 16 residues. For the CDR3, the DNA is TGCGCCAGCAGCTTGGCGGACAGGGCGGGTGTCACACCCCTCCACTTT. It codes for CASSLADRAGVTPLHF.